One sample yielded the 8 T cell receptor beta chains listed below, sequenced in a study of blood T cell repertoires in COVID-19. The table came from immunoSEQ multiplex PCR; TCRdb's copy has only in-frame clones and leaves some out. The sample includes over 130,000 clones, around 90% of them seen just once. The sequenced sample consisted of peripheral blood. The receptors come from a human donor in a cohort sampled during active COVID-19.

The J gene is TRBJ2-5, the V gene TRBV2, with 8 bases matching TRBD2. Looked up from germline, CDR1 is SNHLY and CDR2 is FYNNEI. The CDR3 covers 15 residues. Trimming cost V 2 bases and J 2 bases; bases outside gene matches: 4. The CDR3 reads CASSEPTSGQETQYF. The CDR3 bases are TGTGCCAGCAGTGAACCCACTAGCGGACAAGAGACCCAGTACTTC.

In this sample, this clone turned up once. The chain combines TRBV15 with TRBJ1-4; 8 bases fit TRBD1. Germline values: CDR1 LNHNV, CDR2 YYDKDF (reference sequence). The CDR3 covers 16 residues. V gave up 0 bases and J gave up 3 bases; unmatched junction bases: 3. In nucleotides, the CDR3 is TGTGCCACCAGCAGAGATAGGGACAGGTCTAATGAAAAACTGTTTTTT. Translated: CATSRDRDRSNEKLFF.

This clone is medium-sized in the sample. The chain employs TRBV18 and TRBJ1-1, with TRBD1 matching 10 bases. Per the germline V gene, CDR1 is KGHSH and CDR2 is LQKENI. The ends lost 0 bases at V and 4 bases at J; junction bases unmatched: 5. CDR3 length: 16 amino acids. The CDR3 loop is CASSPPTGGPGTEAFF. The DNA for the CDR3 is TGTGCCAGCTCACCACCGACAGGGGGCCCTGGCACTGAAGCTTTCTTT.

The chain employs TRBV29-1 and TRBJ1-1; perhaps TRBD1 as D (6 bases). Germline values: CDR1 SQVTM, CDR2 ANQGSEA. With 7 bases removed from V and 5 bases from J, the gap between germline ends came to 11 bases. This CDR3 spans 11 amino acids. Here the CDR3 DNA reads TGCAGCGGCCTCCAGGGGACTGAAGCTTTCTTT. Encoded protein: CSGLQGTEAFF. The complete variable domain, with remaining parts taken from reference TRBV29-1 and TRBJ1-1, reads SAVISQKPSRDICQRGTSLTIQCQVDSQVTMMFWYRQQPGQSLTLIATANQGSEATYESGFVIDKFPISRPNLTFSTLTVSNMSPEDSSIYLCSGLQGTEAFFGQGTRLTVV.

V is TRBV10-3 and J is TRBJ1-6, with D unresolved. The ends were cut back, 3 bases at V and 1 base at J, with 7 bases in the middle. This CDR3 is 15 amino acids long. CDR1 ENHRY and CDR2 SYGVKD come from the germline V gene. The CDR3 sequence is CAISDGNSYNSPLHF. CDR3 bases: TGTGCCATCAGTGACGGTAATTCCTATAATTCACCCCTCCACTTT.

This rearrangement joins TRBV27 to TRBJ2-3, with D maybe TRBD2 (6 bases). The germline gives CDR1 MNHEY, CDR2 SMNVEV (reference sequence). The CDR3 is 14 residues long. The V end lost 3 bases, the J end lost 7 bases, and 14 bases lay between the germline ends. The CDR3 DNA reads as TGTGCCAGCAGTTTTGGAGGGCCCCAGCATACGCAGTATTTT. Protein: CASSFGGPQHTQYF.

The chain joins TRBV19 to TRBJ2-7; tentatively, D is TRBD2 (5 bases). This CDR3 has 17 amino acids. The germline V gene encodes CDR1 LNHDA and CDR2 SQIVND (reference sequence). Trimming shortened V by 7 bases and J by 2 bases, and 24 bases separated the two germline ends. CDR3 coding DNA: TGTGCCAGTACCCCCGCTTTTGGGGAGATGAGCGCCTACGAGCAGTACTTC. Its translation is CASTPAFGEMSAYEQYF.

This chain links TRBV27 with TRBJ2-5; 13 nucleotides agree with TRBD2. This CDR3 has 15 amino acids. Germline V gene lookup returns CDR1 MNHEY and CDR2 SMNVEV (reference sequence). The V gene end was trimmed by 7 bases and the J gene end by 2 bases; junction bases not matched to a gene: 4. CDR3 bases: TGTGCCAGCACCCTACTAGCGGGGGGGCAAGAGACCCAGTACTTC. Translation gives CASTLLAGGQETQYF.